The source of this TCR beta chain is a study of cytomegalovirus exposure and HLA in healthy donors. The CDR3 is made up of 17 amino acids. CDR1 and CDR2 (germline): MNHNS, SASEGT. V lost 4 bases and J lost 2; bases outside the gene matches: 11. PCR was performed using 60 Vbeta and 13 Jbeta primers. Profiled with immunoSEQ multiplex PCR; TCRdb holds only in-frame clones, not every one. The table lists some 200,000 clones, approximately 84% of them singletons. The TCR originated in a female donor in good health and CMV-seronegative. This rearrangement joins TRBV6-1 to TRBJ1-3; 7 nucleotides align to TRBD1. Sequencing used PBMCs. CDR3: CASSGARQGETGNTIYF. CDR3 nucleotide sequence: TGTGCCAGCAGTGGCGCCCGACAGGGTGAAACTGGAAACACCATATATTTT.